The source of this T cell receptor beta chain is a study of blood T cell repertoires in COVID-19 (dated by TCRdb to 2020 to 2021). About the investigation overall: The collaborator samples originated in the United States, Italy and Spain and spanned the acute and convalescent phases of COVID-19. The sample metadata nearly always contained a de-identified subject ID, COVID-19 status, age in years and sex. Subjects who had been exposed to COVID-19, were actively infected with it, or had recovered from it provided the deeply sampled blood TCRbeta repertoires that made up the dataset. The repertoires were made available in a free public database intended to serve as a resource for research on the immune response to SARS-CoV-2. Where available, HLA class I and class II types were taken from metadata supplied by the sample provider and were not determined by assay-based typing. Samples were obtained from the ongoing ImmuneRACE study (first 160 participants) and from over 1,000 subjects provided by 6 global collaborators. The prospective study material was composed of cDNA or gDNA derived from T cells, B-cell-depleted T cells, or PBMCs.

To note about this clone: The antigen it binds to is not known. Base qualities are missing; no much larger clone stands one base away.

TCRbeta CDR3 regions were amplified from genomic DNA by means of the immunoSEQ Assay, a bias-controlled multiplex PCR. As for the original processing: The number of nucleated cells in each sample was estimated from the amplification of reference gene primers within the assay. To quantify the absolute abundance of each unique TCRbeta CDR3 rearrangement, sequence reads were collapsed and filtered. Productive Simpson clonality was computed per sample as the square root of Simpson's diversity index over productive rearrangements. Drawn from immuneACCESS, this table holds only the in-frame rearrangements with V and J called that TCRdb kept. Clones are partly lost; checked studies trace under half to an unresolved V gene and leave the rest unexplained. The DNA gave D and trimming, while V, J and clone size come from that table. This sample comprises about 260,000 clones, roughly 88% of them detected only once. Together, the top ten hold 0.7% of the sample.

V is cut by 1 base and J by 6 bases, and the space between the germline ends is 13 bases. The CDR3 numbers 14 residues from cysteine through phenylalanine. Only the CDR3 part of the read is kept: 42 bases, read in frame from the first base. CDR1 and CDR2, per the germline V gene (reference sequence), are LGHDT and YNNKEL. The collaborating institutions used their own protocols to collect whole blood in K2EDTA tubes. For TCRbeta analysis, collaborator samples were shipped as frozen whole blood, as isolated PBMCs, or as DNA extracted from either sample type. General findings and caveats noted by the study authors: How much clinical and demographic metadata was included differed by source and by participant, and the metadata was provided uncurated.

This receptor chain uses TRBV3-1 (or the pseudogene TRBV3-2) and TRBJ2-7, with TRBD1 as a weak D call on 6 bases. The clonotype comes from a human donor in a cohort sampled during active COVID-19. The specimen sequenced was peripheral blood. The CDR3 protein: CASSQGTAPGEQYF. The DNA is as follows: TGTGCCAGCAGCCAAGGGACAGCTCCCGGCGAGCAGTACTTC.